This T cell receptor (beta chain) is drawn from a study of T cell clones after liver transplantation (dated by TCRdb to between 2019 and 2020). At the level of the whole study: ITN030ST, the source of the samples, was a randomized trial that attempted immunosuppression withdrawal within 2 years of liver transplantation. Of the eight recipients, a few were HCV-positive, while the remaining recipients had been transplanted for non-autoimmune, non-viral indications. Tolerance was defined as complete immunosuppression withdrawal for at least one year with no rise in liver enzymes beyond twice the upper limit of normal. Blood samples were collected pre-transplant, pre-randomization before withdrawal, and post-randomization after either complete withdrawal or failed withdrawal. Donor-reactive T cell clones were identified by TCRbeta sequencing after a pre-transplant mixed lymphocyte reaction and then tracked in post-transplant blood. Third party-reactive TCRbeta sequences from pre-transplant MLRs were also identified as an antigen-independent comparator for donor-reactive sequences. The study cohort included 8 liver transplant recipients, of whom 3 were classified as tolerant and 5 as non-tolerant. Subjects received no induction therapy and standard immunosuppression until randomization at 12-24 months post-transplant. Broad study findings and their caveats: A significant post-transplant decrease in circulating donor-reactive CD4 TCRbeta sequences was observed in most of the 8 subjects, irrespective of tolerance or HCV status. The conclusions were considered preliminary, being limited by small, heterogeneous patient numbers and non-standardized post-transplant time points. In two subjects, low numbers of available donor cells limited the measurable donor-reactive repertoire. After accounting for repertoire turnover, donor-reactive detection was significantly reduced in 7 of 8 subjects for CD4 and 8 of 8 for CD8. Without allograft tissue specimens, donor-reactive T cells may have migrated into the graft rather than being deleted. Donor-reactive sequences decreased more than third party-reactive sequences, which suggests partial antigen-specific deletion that was not related to withdrawal success.

High-throughput TCRbeta CDR3 sequencing of frozen genomic DNA was performed by immunoSEQ, with PCR amplification, mapping, bias correction and internal controls included. The source study handled its data this way. Productive rearrangements were retained, and unique TCRbeta sequences were defined by the CDR3 nucleotide sequence together with the V and J gene. For a sequence to be called donor-reactive, it needed a frequency of at least 0.01% and at least 5-fold expansion in CFSE-low cells compared with unstimulated pre-transplant cells. Minimum frequency thresholds were set for each subject on the basis of the unstimulated sample with the lowest template count, so that a detection power of at least 90% was ensured. Repertoire turnover was measured by Jensen-Shannon divergence between the top 1000 TCRbeta sequences post- and pre-transplant. Two-sided Fisher's exact tests were used to test for changes in the detection of donor-reactive sequences. TCRdb mirrors the immuneACCESS table, restricted to in-frame sequences. Some clones are absent from its copies; in checked studies, under half trace to an unresolved V gene, and the reason for the others is unknown. V and J calls and clone size are copied from that table; D and trimming were computed from the DNA. This sample gives nearly 45,000 clones in total; around 84% of them show up just once. Roughly 2.7% of the sample is in the top ten clones.

Regarding this clone: Its antigen is not yet known. The input lacks base qualities; no much larger clone sits a single base away.

Reading the germline V gene gives CDR1 SGHTA and CDR2 FQGNSA. V lost 0 bases and J lost 4 bases; the stretch between them is 3 bases long. The CDR3 holds 12 amino acids from the cysteine to the phenylalanine. CDR3 DNA only is kept here, 36 bases in frame from base 1. Thawed unstimulated PBMCs were stained for CD3, CD4 and CD8 and FACS-sorted into CD3+CD4+ and CD3+CD8+ populations. Each of the 8 studied subjects was randomized to immunosuppression withdrawal. Genomic DNA was isolated with the Qiagen DNeasy Blood and Tissue Kit. Sequencing was performed on CD4+ T cells from blood, taken 24 months after liver transplant. This chain joins TRBV7-2 to TRBJ1-2; the D gene is not confidently resolved. This clonotype was sampled from a human patient who received a liver transplant. After a transplant, some T cells may be of graft donor origin. The CDR3 reads as follows: CASSLAVYGYTF. The DNA is as follows: TGTGCCAGCAGCTTAGCAGTCTATGGCTACACCTTC.